A selection of T cell receptor beta chains follows, all from one sample in a study of cytomegalovirus exposure and HLA in healthy donors. The method was immunoSEQ multiplex PCR; TCRdb's version includes in-frame clones alone and lacks a portion of them. The profile shows some 92,000 clones, 70% to 85% of them singletons. Sequenced sample: PBMCs. The source is a man aged 30 to 39 in good health and CMV-seronegative. The CDR3 runs from the conserved cysteine through the conserved F or W. D genes are given only for firm matches. Some rows have no size entry. The others give once, few or many, or a class for an expanded clone.

j_call,d_call,v_call,clone_size,cdr3_nt,cdr3_aa
TRBJ1-2,-,TRBV29-1,-,TGCAGCGCCGAGGCCACAGGGATCGATGGCTACACCTTC,CSAEATGIDGYTF
TRBJ2-6,-,TRBV15,few,TGTGCCACCAGCAGAGATACGGGTTCTGGGGCCAACGTCCTGACTTTC,CATSRDTGSGANVLTF
TRBJ1-1,TRBD1,TRBV7-3,-,TGTGCCAGCAGTTTGGGACAGGGGAACACTGAAGCTTTCTTT,CASSLGQGNTEAFF
TRBJ1-5,-,TRBV2,-,TGTGCCAGCAGTGGACAGAATTGCCAGCCCCAGCATTTT,CASSGQNCQPQHF
TRBJ2-6,TRBD1,TRBV10-3,-,TGTGCCATCAGAGGACAGGGGGCCTTCTCTGGGGCCAACGTCCTGACTTTC,CAIRGQGAFSGANVLTF
TRBJ2-3,-,TRBV2,few,TGTGCCAGCCGAAATGAGGGAGGTACGCAGTATTTT,CASRNEGGTQYF
TRBJ2-2,-,TRBV4-2,-,TGTGCCAGCAGCCATACCTCCGGTGAGGAGCTGTTTTTT,CASSHTSGEELFF
TRBJ2-2,TRBD2,TRBV11-1,few,TGTGCCAGCAGCCCGCAGACTAGCGGGAACACCGGGGAGCTGTTTTTT,CASSPQTSGNTGELFF
TRBJ1-1,-,TRBV4-3,-,TGCGCCAGCAGCCAATTAGGACAGATCACTGAAGCTTTCTTT,CASSQLGQITEAFF
TRBJ1-3,-,TRBV18,-,TGTGCCAGCTCCCAGGCAGCAAGCTCTGGAAACACCATATATTTT,CASSQAASSGNTIYF